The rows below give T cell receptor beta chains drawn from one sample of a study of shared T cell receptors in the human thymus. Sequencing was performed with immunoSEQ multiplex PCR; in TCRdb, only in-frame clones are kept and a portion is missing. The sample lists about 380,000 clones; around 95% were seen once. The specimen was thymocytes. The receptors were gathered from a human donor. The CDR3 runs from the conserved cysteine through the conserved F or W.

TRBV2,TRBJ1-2,CASSEQTGHGYTF
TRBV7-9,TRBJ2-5,CASVRRSGRASWETQYF
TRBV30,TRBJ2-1,CAWSAQGDEQFF
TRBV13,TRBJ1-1,CASSPRGGGIAEAFF
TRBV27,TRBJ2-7,CASSLFPPRTSGRGEQYF
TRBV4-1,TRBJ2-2,CASSPLWTGDHTGELFF
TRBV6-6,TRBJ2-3,CASSYENPQYF
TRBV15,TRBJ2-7,CATSREINRASYEQYF
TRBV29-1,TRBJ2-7,CSVGEGGKSSYEQYF
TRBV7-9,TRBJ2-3,CASSSGQGGTDTQYF
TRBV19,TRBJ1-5,CASRNRSFNQPQHF
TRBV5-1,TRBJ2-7,CASSLGSEDPYEQYF
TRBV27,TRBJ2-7,CASSLWDRGSYEQYF
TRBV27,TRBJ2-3,CASSSPSASSTDTQYF
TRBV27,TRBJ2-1,CASLGSGSSYNEQFF